This is a list of T cell receptor beta chains from one sample in a study of blood T cell repertoires in COVID-19. The method was immunoSEQ multiplex PCR; TCRdb's version includes in-frame clones alone and lacks a portion of them. The table shows a few hundred thousand clones, with less than 85% occurring only once. The sequencing sample was made of peripheral blood. Source of these receptors: a woman of 80 years or more with acute or convalescent COVID-19. CDR3s include the opening cysteine and the closing phenylalanine or tryptophan.

v_gene	j_gene	CDR3aa
TRBV19	TRBJ1-1	CASSIKTPGAEAFF
TRBV10-3	TRBJ1-2	CAISEDRNYGYTF
TRBV5-1	TRBJ2-3	CASSLEVSRGTDTQYF
TRBV6-1	TRBJ1-2	CASSESMAGWTYGYTF
TRBV30	TRBJ1-2	CAWSVNLGQGRGYTF
TRBV6-6	TRBJ1-2	CASSYGAKLNYGYTF
TRBV23-1	TRBJ1-1	CASNLEEFETNTEAFF
TRBV11-2	TRBJ2-2	CASSEYGGVRTGELFF
TRBV2	TRBJ2-1	CASGRGTGGGEQFF
TRBV28	TRBJ1-5	CASSSGTGGQPQHF
TRBV7-8	TRBJ1-1	CASSLGGRLGTEAFF
TRBV5-4	TRBJ1-2	CASTRAGQGQSSRGYTF
TRBV29-1	TRBJ1-2	CSVGEDHYGYTF
TRBV5-1	TRBJ2-1	CASSASGTSNNEQFF
TRBV4-2	TRBJ2-7	CASSRRGGAYEQYF
TRBV3-1/TRBV3-2	TRBJ1-6	CASSQSYSPLHF
TRBV30	TRBJ1-4	CAWETGFRTNEKLFF
TRBV6-5	TRBJ2-7	CASSSDRGPYEQYF
TRBV3-1/TRBV3-2	TRBJ1-2	CASSQAQTGGRGYTF
TRBV30	TRBJ1-4	CAWRGNGGEKLFF
TRBV5-1	TRBJ1-6	CASSLTGTNSPLHF
TRBV19	TRBJ2-5	CASSMWGKHQETQYF
TRBV4-1	TRBJ2-7	CASSQYPPGGSSYEQYF
TRBV5-4	TRBJ1-1	CASSLPLAGENTEAFF
TRBV2	TRBJ1-2	CASKENYGYTF
TRBV7-2	TRBJ2-1	CASSPASGGISSYNEQFF
TRBV11-2	TRBJ2-7	CASSLTSGGSTYEQYF
TRBV11-3	TRBJ2-3	CASSLGGPGLVTDTQYF
TRBV19	TRBJ2-7	CAPLRLANYEQYF
TRBV19	TRBJ2-7	CASSGPGTGSSYEQYF
TRBV29-1	TRBJ2-3	CSVRQGWVDTQYF
TRBV3-1/TRBV3-2	TRBJ1-5	CANPPGRSNQPQHF
TRBV29-1	TRBJ1-2	CSVDDRVSGYTF
TRBV21-1	TRBJ2-1	CASRKGGLAGVRSYNEQFF
TRBV3-1/TRBV3-2	TRBJ1-3	CASSVSTGSGNTIYF
TRBV28	TRBJ2-7	CASSGDGTYEQYF
TRBV5-6	TRBJ1-2	CASSRGTGGAGYGYTF
TRBV4-1	TRBJ1-2	CASSQDRRQNYGYTF
TRBV7-9	TRBJ2-5	CASSLGQGGLGTQYF
TRBV7-3	TRBJ2-3	CASSLTSRSTDTQYF
TRBV5-1	TRBJ1-1	CASSYRVNTEAFF
TRBV14	TRBJ2-1	CASSLLAGGLRNEQFF